This passage covers 32 T cell receptor beta chains from one sample sequenced in a study of CD8+ T cells in alopecia areata. CD4+ cells from four to six patients underwent sorting into CD25+CD127- cells. It was cDNA, reverse transcribed from extracted RNA, that served as the sequencing template. Some clones are missing from TCRdb's copy, which holds only in-frame ones; the method was immunoSEQ multiplex PCR. The repertoire has 8,000 or so clones, about two thirds of them found once; the top ten carry roughly 2.8%. Sequencing was done on a sample of CD4+ Tregs sorted from blood. These receptors came from a human donor with alopecia areata.

This clone was seen a single time. The CDR3 does not end in the conserved phenylalanine or tryptophan, so this is likely a read error. The rearrangement links TRBV7-9 to TRBJ1-6; D is uncertain. This CDR3 is built from 16 residues. V was shortened by 1 base and J by 10 bases, with 17 bases between the two germline ends. In germline, CDR1 is SEHNR, CDR2 FQNEAQ (reference sequence). The chain's CDR3 is CASSLDPAPMGSPLHL. The DNA of the CDR3 is TGTGCCAGCAGCTTAGACCCAGCCCCTATGGGCTCACCCCTCCACCTT.

A remark on this clone: One junction end disagrees with the germline gene, perhaps due to a read error. The same CDR3 arises from other DNA sequences in this sample as well. The rearrangement joins TRBV7-9 to TRBJ2-1; TRBD2 is a possible D gene (5 bases). The CDR3 runs to 16 residues. Germline-derived CDR1 and CDR2 are SEHNR and FQNEAQ (reference sequence). The CDR3 coding sequence is TGTGCCAGCAGCTTAGGGACTGGAAATTCCTACAACGAGCAGTTCTTC. It yields the protein CASSLGTGNSYNEQFF.

The sample holds a few counts of this clone. The V gene is TRBV5-1, the J gene TRBJ2-5; D perhaps matches TRBD2 (7 bases). This CDR3 is built from 18 residues. Trimming took 3 bases from V and 3 from J, leaving 24 bases between them. Per the germline V gene, CDR1 is SGHRS and CDR2 is YFSETQ. CDR3 protein: CASSSGIWGGQLEETQYF. In DNA form, the CDR3 reads TGCGCCAGCAGCTCAGGGATATGGGGGGGCCAGTTGGAAGAGACCCAGTACTTC. The full variable domain, in which reference TRBV5-1 and TRBJ2-5 provide the parts outside the CDR3, is KAGVTQTPRYLIKTRGQQVTLSCSPISGHRSVSWYQQTPGQGLQFLFEYFSETQRNKGNFPGRFSGRQFSNSRSEMNVSTLELGDSALYLCASSSGIWGGQLEETQYFGPGTRLLVL.

The CDR3 loop is CASRRPGQGAGEQFF. CDR3 bases: TGTGCCAGCAGAAGGCCGGGACAGGGGGCAGGGGAGCAGTTCTTC. V gene TRBV2 combines with J gene TRBJ2-1; 12 bases agree with TRBD1. The CDR3 consists of 15 residues. Per the germline V gene, CDR1 is SNHLY and CDR2 is FYNNEI. With 6 bases clipped from V and 10 bases from J, the junction kept 10 bases outside the gene matches.

The rearrangement uses TRBV19 and TRBJ1-4, with 8 bases lining up with TRBD1. The J segment lost 10 bases and the V segment lost 5 bases, leaving 12 bases of the junction unmatched. The CDR3 runs to 15 residues. CDR1 LNHDA and CDR2 SQIVND come from the germline V gene (reference sequence). Here the CDR3 reads CASSAWDRTMRKLFF. In nucleotides, the CDR3 is TGTGCCAGTAGTGCATGGGACAGGACAATGAGAAAACTGTTTTTT.

This clone is a singleton in its sample. This chain links TRBV7-2 with TRBJ1-5; the D is unclear. CDR1 and CDR2 from the germline V gene are SGHTA and FQGNSA. The CDR3 contains 11 residues. Trimming took off 5 bases at V and 11 bases at J, with 10 bases between the two ends. For the CDR3, the DNA is TGTGCCAGCAGCCTTGGACGGACCCAGCATTTT. Its protein product is CASSLGRTQHF.

In this sample, this clone turned up once. This chain uses TRBV18 with TRBJ1-4; D is perhaps TRBD1 (6 bases). Trimming removed 3 bases from V and 5 bases from J, with 10 bases in between. Per germline, CDR1 KGHSH and CDR2 LQKENI. The CDR3 spans 14 residues. The CDR3 nucleotides read TGTGCCAGCTCACCCGGGCAGGGGAATGAAAAACTGTTTTTT. This translates into CASSPGQGNEKLFF.

This chain uses TRBV14 with TRBJ2-7; D unclear. This CDR3 comprises 15 residues. V shed 4 bases and J shed 3 bases, with 16 bases lying between them. Germline V gives CDR1 SGHDN, CDR2 FVKESK. Here the CDR3 reads CASSPPVAELYEQYF. CDR3 nucleotides: TGTGCCAGCAGCCCCCCGGTGGCCGAACTCTACGAGCAGTACTTC.

The chain joins TRBV29-1 to TRBJ2-7; 11 bases are shared with TRBD1. CDR1 is SQVTM and CDR2 is ANQGSEA in the germline V gene. The CDR3 runs 13 residues. V lost 7 bases, J lost 5 bases, and 7 bases stayed unmatched. The CDR3 nucleotides read TGCAGCGCCCGGACAGGGGGCCGAAACGAGCAGTACTTC. It encodes CSARTGGRNEQYF.

This clone has just a few counts. J is TRBJ2-1 and V is TRBV6-5; 7 bases line up with TRBD2. Per the germline V gene, CDR1 is MNHEY and CDR2 is SVGAGI. The CDR3 contains 15 residues. V lost 2 bases to trimming and J lost 8 bases; unmatched junction nucleotides: 9. The CDR3 DNA sequence: TGTGCCAGCAGTTACGAGACGCGGGGGTTGGATGAGCAGTTCTTC. It encodes CASSYETRGLDEQFF.

The V call is TRBV5-1, the J call TRBJ1-2; D is ambiguous. CDR3 size: 13 residues. CDR1 SGHRS and CDR2 YFSETQ come from the germline V gene. V was clipped by 1 base and J by 6 bases, with 10 bases between them. The CDR3 region is CASSLSGFHGYTF. Here the CDR3 DNA reads TGCGCCAGCAGCTTGAGTGGGTTTCATGGCTACACCTTC.

The chain has TRBV19 and TRBJ1-2, with 9 bases aligning to TRBD1. V lost 0 bases and J lost 4; bases outside the gene matches: 3. Germline CDR1 is LNHDA and CDR2 is SQIVND (reference sequence). This CDR3 has 15 amino acids. DNA for the CDR3: TGTGCCAGTAGTATAGATCGGACAGGGGTCTATGGCTACACCTTC. Translation: CASSIDRTGVYGYTF.

This clone was detected a few times. The rearrangement joins TRBV29-1 to TRBJ2-5; 13 nucleotides agree with TRBD2. Unmatched junction bases numbered 4, after V lost 3 bases and J lost 3 bases. CDR3 size: 15 residues. Germline loops: CDR1 SQVTM, CDR2 ANQGSEA. In nucleotides, the CDR3 is TGCAGCGTTGAGGGGACTAGCGGGACTAAAGAGACCCAGTACTTC. It encodes CSVEGTSGTKETQYF. Combining the CDR3 with reference TRBV29-1 and TRBJ2-5 gives the whole variable domain SAVISQKPSRDICQRGTSLTIQCQVDSQVTMMFWYRQQPGQSLTLIATANQGSEATYESGFVIDKFPISRPNLTFSTLTVSNMSPEDSSIYLCSVEGTSGTKETQYFGPGTRLLVL.

The V gene is TRBV18, the J gene TRBJ2-7; a possible D gene is TRBD1 (6 bases). Germline V gene lookup returns CDR1 KGHSH and CDR2 LQKENI. The CDR3 length is 14 residues. V gave up 5 bases and J gave up 7 bases, with 18 bases separating them. DNA of the CDR3: TGTGCCAGCTCAACCAACAGGCCACAGGGAGAGCAGTACTTC. It translates to CASSTNRPQGEQYF.

This chain joins TRBV5-1 and TRBJ1-5; D unresolved. The CDR3 contains 14 residues. Germline V gene sequence: CDR1 SGHRS, CDR2 YFSETQ. The V and J ends lost 6 bases and 1 base respectively, with 11 bases between them. The CDR3 protein is CASISERSNQPQHF. The CDR3 bases are TGCGCCAGCATCAGCGAAAGAAGCAATCAGCCCCAGCATTTT. The complete variable domain, with remaining parts taken from reference TRBV5-1 and TRBJ1-5, reads KAGVTQTPRYLIKTRGQQVTLSCSPISGHRSVSWYQQTPGQGLQFLFEYFSETQRNKGNFPGRFSGRQFSNSRSEMNVSTLELGDSALYLCASISERSNQPQHFGDGTRLSIL.

This chain links TRBV30 with TRBJ2-1, with no clear D. Between the trimmed V and J ends, which lost 2 bases and 2 bases, there was a span of 13 bases. Germline V gives CDR1 GTSNPN, CDR2 SVGIG (reference sequence). The CDR3 spans 15 residues. The CDR3 here is CAWSPDIGPYNEQFF. The CDR3 bases are TGTGCCTGGAGTCCTGATATCGGGCCCTACAATGAGCAGTTCTTC.

This clone occurred a few times. This chain uses TRBV5-1 with TRBJ2-5; TRBD2 matches at 11 bases. Per the germline V gene, CDR1 is SGHRS and CDR2 is YFSETQ. Trimming took 2 bases from V and 2 from J; bases not matched to a gene: 5. This CDR3 spans 16 amino acids. CDR3 in amino acids: CASSFRLAGGQETQYF. The DNA of the CDR3 is TGCGCCAGCAGCTTTCGCCTAGCGGGAGGTCAAGAGACCCAGTACTTC. Full variable domain (missing parts from reference TRBV5-1 and TRBJ2-5): KAGVTQTPRYLIKTRGQQVTLSCSPISGHRSVSWYQQTPGQGLQFLFEYFSETQRNKGNFPGRFSGRQFSNSRSEMNVSTLELGDSALYLCASSFRLAGGQETQYFGPGTRLLVL.

The rearrangement joins TRBV5-6 to TRBJ1-2; D remains ambiguous. Trimming took off 0 bases at V and 0 bases at J, with 12 bases between the two ends. This CDR3 is built from 16 residues. The germline V gene encodes CDR1 SGHDT and CDR2 YYEEEE. CDR3 coding DNA: TGTGCCAGCAGCTTGGTTCGCAACGTCACTAACTATGGCTACACCTTC. As protein: CASSLVRNVTNYGYTF.

This clone has just a few counts. This chain links TRBV5-1 with TRBJ2-5; D call uncertain. CDR3 size: 11 residues. Germline V gene sequence: CDR1 SGHRS, CDR2 YFSETQ. The V and J ends lost 0 bases and 8 bases respectively, with 5 bases between them. The CDR3 region is CASSLERTQYF. The CDR3 DNA reads TGCGCCAGCAGCTTGGAACGAACCCAGTACTTC.

The V call is TRBV5-4, the J call TRBJ2-2; 7 bases map to TRBD1. The germline V gene encodes CDR1 SGHNT and CDR2 YYREEE (reference sequence). Trimming cost V 0 bases and J 3 bases; bases outside gene matches: 2. This CDR3 is built from 15 residues. DNA of the CDR3: TGTGCCAGCAGCTTGGACAGGGGTCACACCGGGGAGCTGTTTTTT. It is translated as CASSLDRGHTGELFF.

The chain uses TRBV7-2 and TRBJ2-3, with no clear D. Germline V gene sequence: CDR1 SGHTA, CDR2 FQGNSA. Trimming took 5 bases from V and 3 from J, leaving 12 bases between them. This CDR3 spans 14 amino acids. CDR3 in amino acids: CASSPHPGTDTQYF. The CDR3 DNA sequence: TGTGCCAGCAGCCCCCACCCCGGGACAGATACGCAGTATTTT.

J is TRBJ1-5 and V is TRBV28; D is undetermined. The CDR3 is 11 amino acids. Trimming left V 3 bases short and J 15 bases short, with 12 bases between. The V gene's germline CDR1 is MDHEN and CDR2 SYDVKM. The CDR3 region has the DNA TGTGCCAGCAGTTTTTTTAACAGCCTGCATTTT. As protein: CASSFFNSLHF.

The DNA for the CDR3 is TGTGCCTGGAGTCAGGGACTAGCTGGTTACGAGCAGTACTTC. This codes for CAWSQGLAGYEQYF. The chain links TRBV30 to TRBJ2-7, with 9 positions matching TRBD2. Trimming took 2 bases from V and 4 from J; bases not matched to a gene: 6. This CDR3 region has 14 residues. Looked up from germline, CDR1 is GTSNPN and CDR2 is SVGIG (reference sequence). The full variable domain, its missing parts supplied by reference TRBV30 and TRBJ2-7, is SQTIHQWPATLVQPVGSPLSLECTVEGTSNPNLYWYRQAAGRGLQLLFYSVGIGQISSEVPQNLSASRPQDRQFILSSKKLLLSDSGFYLCAWSQGLAGYEQYFGPGTRLTVT.

The gene calls are TRBV6-6 and TRBJ2-5; unclear D gene. This CDR3 contains 12 residues. Germline CDR1 is MNHNY and CDR2 is SVGAGI (reference sequence). With 5 bases removed from V and 4 bases from J, the gap between germline ends came to 8 bases. The CDR3 loop reads CASSRLSETQYF. The CDR3 nucleotides are TGTGCCAGCAGTCGCCTCTCAGAGACCCAGTACTTC.

The J gene is TRBJ2-7, the V gene TRBV29-1, with D perhaps matching TRBD2 (5 bases). The ends were cut back, 6 bases at V and 2 bases at J, with 14 bases in the middle. The CDR3 is 13 residues long. Germline V gene sequence: CDR1 SQVTM, CDR2 ANQGSEA. CDR3 DNA sequence: TGCAGCGTGTCTAGCAACCGGCCCTACGAGCAGTACTTC. It codes for CSVSSNRPYEQYF.

This sequence joins TRBV11-3 and TRBJ2-2; D is uncertain. The germline V gene encodes CDR1 SGHNT and CDR2 YENEEA. This CDR3 is 12 amino acids long. Trimming removed 2 bases at V and 3 bases at J, with 1 base between. The CDR3 is CASSLHTGELFF. CDR3 DNA: TGTGCCAGCAGCTTACACACCGGGGAGCTGTTTTTT.

This rearrangement joins TRBV7-8 to TRBJ1-1; D remains unclear. Germline CDR1 SGHVS, CDR2 FQNEAQ. The CDR3 consists of 14 residues. Between the trimmed V and J ends, which lost 5 bases and 0 bases, there was a span of 10 bases. The CDR3 sequence is CASSRNQMNTEAFF. CDR3 in DNA: TGTGCCAGCAGCCGGAACCAGATGAACACTGAAGCTTTCTTT.

This clone has a handful of counts. One end of the junction does not line up with germline, which may come from a read error. This same CDR3 is encoded by further DNA sequences in the sample. The V gene is TRBV7-3, the J gene TRBJ2-1; TRBD2 agrees at 15 bases. From germline, CDR1 is SGHTA and CDR2 FQGTGA. This CDR3 spans 16 amino acids. This chain's CDR3 is CASSRGLAGGRNEQFF. CDR3 coding DNA: TGCGCCAGCAGTAGAGGACTAGCGGGGGGGCGCAATGAGCAGTTCTTC.

The chain carries TRBV5-6 and TRBJ2-6; perhaps TRBD1 as D (5 bases). The germline CDR1 and CDR2 sequences are SGHDT and YYEEEE. Trimming pared 1 base from V and 0 bases from J, leaving 11 bases between. There are 17 residues in the CDR3. In nucleotides, the CDR3 is TGTGCCAGCAGCTTGCCACAGGTTCCCTCTGGGGCCAACGTCCTGACTTTC. Translating it yields CASSLPQVPSGANVLTF.

This sequence joins TRBV5-1 and TRBJ1-2; weak D call: TRBD1 (6 bases). The CDR3 extends over 14 amino acids. V was cut by 0 bases and J by 7 bases, with 13 bases left in between. The germline V gene has CDR1 SGHRS and CDR2 YFSETQ. CDR3 protein: CASSLGQVWGGYTF. CDR3 DNA: TGCGCCAGCAGCTTGGGACAGGTTTGGGGTGGCTACACCTTC.

As DNA, the CDR3 is TGCGCCAGCCGCCCGGAGAGCGGGAGATCCCCGCAATTTGAGCAGTTCTTC. Residues: CASRPESGRSPQFEQFF. The chain links TRBV5-1 to TRBJ2-1; 8 bases fit TRBD2. The germline V gene has CDR1 SGHRS and CDR2 YFSETQ. The CDR3 loop spans 17 amino acids. V dropped 7 bases and J dropped 9; count of bases not matched to a gene: 21.

This chain uses TRBV30 with TRBJ1-2; no definite D call. V lost 0 bases to trimming and J lost 3 bases, with 8 bases between them. The CDR3 covers 13 residues. Looked up from germline, CDR1 is GTSNPN and CDR2 is SVGIG (reference sequence). CDR3 nucleotides: TGTGCCTGGAGTGTTCTGGGGTACTATGGCTACACCTTC. It translates to CAWSVLGYYGYTF.